This T cell receptor (beta chain) was captured in a study of cytomegalovirus exposure and HLA in healthy donors. Germline V gene lookup returns CDR1 SGHTA and CDR2 FQGNSA. The CDR3 is made up of 14 amino acids. V lost 3 bases to trimming and J lost 4 bases; unmatched junction nucleotides: 5. The PCR had 60 Vbeta and 13 Jbeta primers. Measured with immunoSEQ multiplex PCR; TCRdb has only the in-frame clones, and not every one. The data hold some 120,000 clones, with roughly 78% observed a single time. This TCR derives from a man under 40 in good health and CMV-seronegative. The gene calls are TRBV7-2 and TRBJ2-5, with 7 bases identical to TRBD2. Sequencing was performed on PBMCs. CDR3 protein: CASSFTSVSETQYF. The CDR3, as DNA: TGTGCCAGCAGCTTCACTAGCGTCTCAGAGACCCAGTACTTC.